The source of this TCR beta chain is a study of blood T cell repertoires in COVID-19. The wider study: Acute and convalescent COVID-19 samples came from the United States, Italy and Spain. T cells, B-cell-depleted T cells, or PBMCs provided the cDNA or gDNA that served as material.

The CDR3 has 16 residues. Trimming at V came to 3 bases and at J to 4 bases, leaving 5 bases not matched to a gene. The germline V gene encodes CDR1 GTSNPN and CDR2 SVGIG (reference sequence). Original methodology: Researchers report that nucleated cell counts were estimated from reference gene primer amplification. TCRdb's copy holds only in-frame clones and misses some; the assay was immunoSEQ multiplex PCR. The V and J calls and clone size were taken over from that table, and D and trimming were inferred from the DNA. This sample has around 140,000 clones, with roughly 90% found just once. The TCR sequence derives from a man between 65 and 85 years old with active COVID-19. The chain couples TRBV30 to TRBJ2-6, with 11 bases lining up with TRBD1. The sequenced sample was peripheral blood. This CDR3 is CAWRGDRGIGANVLTF. CDR3 DNA sequence: TGTGCCTGGAGGGGGGACAGGGGGATAGGGGCCAACGTCCTGACTTTC.